Each of the 13 T cell receptor beta chains below was sequenced from the same sample in a study of blood T cell repertoires in COVID-19. Produced via immunoSEQ multiplex PCR; TCRdb's table is partial and in-frame only. The table shows 120,000 or so clones, with approximately 90% occurring only once. The sample consisted of peripheral blood. Every receptor here comes from a man between 35 and 55 years old with acute or convalescent COVID-19.

The chain uses TRBV10-3 and TRBJ2-7; 11 nucleotides agree with TRBD2. V was clipped by 1 base and J by 0 bases; unmatched bases: 2. The V gene's germline CDR1 is ENHRY and CDR2 SYGVKD. The CDR3 is 16 residues long. The DNA for the CDR3 is TGTGCCATCAGTGAGTTGGGGACTAGCGGCTCCTACGAGCAGTACTTC. It is translated as CAISELGTSGSYEQYF.

The chain recombines TRBV7-3 with TRBJ1-1; D possibly corresponds to TRBD1 (5 bases). From germline, CDR1 is SGHTA and CDR2 FQGTGA. CDR3 length equals 14 residues. Trimming removed 4 bases at V and 6 bases at J, with 15 bases between. The CDR3 coding sequence is TGTGCCAGCAGCTCCCGGGGGGGGTCACCTGAAGCTTTCTTT. Its translation: CASSSRGGSPEAFF. Drawing the rest from reference TRBV7-3 and TRBJ1-1, the complete variable domain is GAGVSQTPSNKVTEKGKYVELRCDPISGHTALYWYRQSLGQGPEFLIYFQGTGAADDSGLPNDRFFAVRPEGSVSTLKIQRTERGDSAVYLCASSSRGGSPEAFFGQGTRLTVV.

Written as DNA, the CDR3 is TGTGCCAACACTTTAGCGGGGCTCGACAATGAGCAGTTCTTC. Translating gives CANTLAGLDNEQFF. The chain employs TRBV6-5 and TRBJ2-1; 8 nucleotides align to TRBD2. Trimming removed 10 bases from V and 5 bases from J; junction bases left unmatched: 10. Germline V lookup: CDR1 MNHEY, CDR2 SVGAGI. This CDR3 comprises 14 residues.

The chain combines TRBV19 with TRBJ1-4, with D unclear. V lost 1 base and J lost 0, with 6 bases in between. Per germline, CDR1 LNHDA and CDR2 SQIVND (reference sequence). The CDR3 is 15 amino acids. CDR3 sequence: CASSIVSATNEKLFF. The DNA of the CDR3 is TGTGCCAGTAGTATAGTCAGTGCAACTAATGAAAAACTGTTTTTT. Filled out from reference TRBV19 and TRBJ1-4, the complete variable domain reads DGGITQSPKYLFRKEGQNVTLSCEQNLNHDAMYWYRQDPGQGLRLIYYSQIVNDFQKGDIAEGYSVSREKKESFPLTVTSAQKNPTAFYLCASSIVSATNEKLFFGSGTQLSVL.

This chain connects TRBV29-1 to TRBJ2-1; 11 positions match TRBD2. Germline CDR1 SQVTM, CDR2 ANQGSEA. V dropped 7 bases and J dropped 6; count of bases not matched to a gene: 5. This CDR3 contains 13 residues. CDR3 loop: CSALLAGGNEQFF. Here the CDR3 DNA reads TGCAGCGCCCTGCTAGCGGGAGGCAATGAGCAGTTCTTC.

This clone was counted once. This chain links TRBV12-2 with TRBJ2-5; the table calls TRBD1, which could not be checked here. TRBV12-2 is a known pseudogene. The CDR3 has 15 amino acids. CDR3 amino acids: CASRFHLRGQETQYF. CDR3 DNA sequence: TGTGCAAGTCGCTTTCACCTCAGGGGGCAAGAGACCCAGTACTTC.

The J gene is TRBJ2-7, the V gene TRBV12-5; D remains ambiguous. V lost 4 bases to trimming and J lost 2 bases, with 12 bases between them. Looked up from germline, CDR1 is LGHNT and CDR2 is FRNRAP. The CDR3 is made up of 14 amino acids. CDR3 sequence: CASGSAARTYEQYF. The CDR3 DNA reads TGTGCTAGTGGTTCCGCCGCGAGAACCTACGAGCAGTACTTC.

This chain uses TRBV7-6 with TRBJ2-5; a possible D gene is TRBD2 (7 bases). Trimming took 1 base from V and 2 from J, leaving 14 bases between them. Germline V CDR1 and CDR2: SGHVS, FNYEAQ. The CDR3 is 16 residues long. The CDR3 nucleotides are TGTGCCAGCAGCTTAGAGGGGGGGAGGAAGCAAGAGACCCAGTACTTC. Translation: CASSLEGGRKQETQYF.

In its sample, this clone was seen once. J is TRBJ1-2 and V is TRBV7-9; tentatively, D is TRBD1 (5 bases). V lost 0 bases and J lost 7, with 9 bases in between. The germline CDR1 and CDR2 sequences are SEHNR and FQNEAQ (reference sequence). CDR3 length: 13 residues. CDR3 DNA: TGTGCCAGCAGCTTAGCAGGGGAAAGTGGCTACACCTTC. This codes for CASSLAGESGYTF.

The CDR3 spells CASSIRRTGISGNTIYF. Here the CDR3 DNA reads TGTGCCAGTAGTATTCGGCGGACAGGGATCTCTGGAAACACCATATATTTT. The J gene is TRBJ1-3, the V gene TRBV19, with TRBD1 matching over 8 bases. Germline lookup yields CDR1 LNHDA and CDR2 SQIVND (reference sequence). Unmatched junction bases numbered 7, after V lost 3 bases and J lost 0 bases. The CDR3 runs 17 residues.

This chain connects TRBV4-1 to TRBJ1-2, with D possibly TRBD1 on 5 matching bases. The germline gives CDR1 MGHRA, CDR2 YSYEKL. The CDR3 covers 14 residues. The V and J ends lost 1 base and 4 bases respectively, with 10 bases between them. In DNA form, the CDR3 reads TGCGCCAGCAGCCAAGTAGGGGCGGTCTATGGCTACACCTTC. This sequence encodes CASSQVGAVYGYTF.

In its sample, this clone was seen a few times. The chain couples TRBV4-2 to TRBJ1-1; D gene uncertain. V dropped 1 base and J dropped 0 bases, with 12 bases sitting between them. Looked up from germline, CDR1 is LGHNA and CDR2 is YNFKEQ. This CDR3 is 16 amino acids long. CDR3 nucleotide sequence: TGTGCCAGCAGCCAAGGGGCCAGACGATTGAACACTGAAGCTTTCTTT. Its translation is CASSQGARRLNTEAFF.

This chain joins TRBV5-4 and TRBJ2-1; D not certain. Trimming took off 0 bases at V and 4 bases at J, with 14 bases between the two ends. The CDR3 spans 16 residues. The V gene's germline CDR1 is SGHNT and CDR2 YYREEE (reference sequence). CDR3 residues: CASSLAVGGGYNEQFF. The CDR3, as DNA: TGTGCCAGCAGCTTGGCCGTCGGCGGTGGGTACAATGAGCAGTTCTTC.